Listed below are T cell receptor beta chains from one sample, sequenced in a study of CD8+CD57+ T cells in acquired aplastic anemia. From the reads, TCRdb called clonotypes with MiXCR, one entry per CDR3 protein. This sample has a few hundred thousand distinct CDR3 sequences, with approximately 57% found just once. Sequenced sample: sorted CD4+, CD8+, or CD8+CD57+ T cells (not recorded which) from PBMCs. These receptors were collected from a human donor in good health. Both conserved end residues are part of each CDR3. The order of the fields is V gene, clone size, J gene, D gene, CDR3 protein, CDR3 DNA. A D gene is named only where the DNA matches it firmly. Only some rows state a clone size, as once, few, many or a class for expanded clones.

V gene: TRBV7-3; clone size: -; J gene: TRBJ1-6; D gene: -; CDR3 protein: CASSLVADSPLHF; CDR3 DNA: TGTGCCAGCAGCTTAGTGGCAGATTCACCCCTCCACTTT
V gene: TRBV7-3; clone size: -; J gene: TRBJ2-1; D gene: -; CDR3 protein: CASSSGINNEQFF; CDR3 DNA: TGTGCCAGCAGCTCCGGGATAAACAATGAGCAGTTCTTC
V gene: TRBV2; clone size: -; J gene: TRBJ2-3; D gene: -; CDR3 protein: CASSPGRPTDTQYF; CDR3 DNA: TGTGCCAGCAGCCCGGGACGACCCACAGATACGCAGTATTTT
V gene: TRBV6-5; clone size: few; J gene: TRBJ2-7; D gene: -; CDR3 protein: CASSYSSPVSYEQYF; CDR3 DNA: TGTGCCAGCAGTTACTCTTCGCCAGTCTCCTACGAGCAGTACTTC
V gene: TRBV7-2; clone size: many; J gene: TRBJ1-2; D gene: -; CDR3 protein: CASTEPPDYGYTF; CDR3 DNA: TGTGCCAGCACCGAACCACCCGACTATGGCTACACCTTC
V gene: TRBV4-1; clone size: -; J gene: TRBJ1-2; D gene: -; CDR3 protein: CASSQDPGLAWLGYTF; CDR3 DNA: TGCGCCAGCAGCCAAGACCCGGGCCTCGCCTGGCTAGGCTACACCTTC
V gene: TRBV7-8; clone size: once; J gene: TRBJ2-1; D gene: TRBD1; CDR3 protein: CASSFRQGSYNEQFF; CDR3 DNA: TGTGCCAGCAGCTTCAGACAGGGCTCCTACAATGAGCAGTTCTTC
V gene: TRBV7-8; clone size: -; J gene: TRBJ1-1; D gene: TRBD1; CDR3 protein: CASDDGQGLTEAFF; CDR3 DNA: TGTGCCAGCGATGATGGACAGGGGTTAACTGAAGCTTTCTTT
V gene: TRBV9; clone size: -; J gene: TRBJ2-1; D gene: TRBD2; CDR3 protein: CASSQASRTSGGSYNEQFF; CDR3 DNA: TGTGCCAGCAGCCAAGCTTCACGGACTAGCGGGGGCTCCTACAATGAGCAGTTCTTC
V gene: TRBV19; clone size: -; J gene: TRBJ2-7; D gene: -; CDR3 protein: CASSIAASPEDEQYF; CDR3 DNA: TGTGCCAGTAGTATTGCGGCTTCCCCCGAGGACGAGCAGTACTTC
V gene: TRBV19; clone size: few; J gene: TRBJ1-1; D gene: -; CDR3 protein: CASRGAGRWTEAFF; CDR3 DNA: TGTGCCAGTAGGGGGGCGGGGAGGTGGACTGAAGCTTTCTTT
V gene: TRBV9; clone size: many; J gene: TRBJ2-3; D gene: -; CDR3 protein: CASSVGASGTDTQYF; CDR3 DNA: TGTGCCAGCAGCGTAGGGGCTAGCGGCACAGATACGCAGTATTTT
V gene: TRBV6-6; clone size: -; J gene: TRBJ2-1; D gene: TRBD2; CDR3 protein: CASTGTSGTYNEQFF; CDR3 DNA: TGTGCCAGCACTGGGACTAGCGGTACCTACAATGAGCAGTTCTTC
V gene: TRBV7-3; clone size: -; J gene: TRBJ1-1; D gene: -; CDR3 protein: CASSLTGAPNTEAFF; CDR3 DNA: TGTGCCAGCAGCTTAACAGGGGCCCCGAACACTGAAGCTTTCTTT
V gene: TRBV2; clone size: few; J gene: TRBJ2-1; D gene: TRBD2; CDR3 protein: CASSVGAGGQQFF; CDR3 DNA: TGTGCCAGCAGTGTGGGAGCGGGGGGCCAACAGTTCTTC
V gene: TRBV19; clone size: many; J gene: TRBJ1-1; D gene: TRBD1; CDR3 protein: CASSITGGMNTEAFF; CDR3 DNA: TGTGCCAGTAGTATAACAGGGGGAATGAACACTGAAGCTTTCTTT
V gene: TRBV9; clone size: few; J gene: TRBJ1-1; D gene: -; CDR3 protein: CASSVAGGLNTEAFF; CDR3 DNA: TGTGCCAGCAGCGTAGCGGGGGGATTGAACACTGAAGCTTTCTTT
V gene: TRBV15; clone size: -; J gene: TRBJ2-7; D gene: -; CDR3 protein: CATSRDGSSYEQYF; CDR3 DNA: TGTGCCACCAGCAGAGATGGCAGTTCCTACGAGCAGTACTTC